The present T cell receptor beta chain was sequenced within a study of blood T cells in healthy people across ages. Trimming took 1 base from V and 7 from J, leaving 11 bases between them. The CDR3 is 14 amino acids. This clonotype occurred a few times. A second PCR of 7 to 11 cycles used a sample-barcoded 5' primer and a J-beta primer mix. TCRdb re-called the 5' RACE reads through MiXCR, storing one row per CDR3 protein. Among 910,000 or so distinct CDR3 sequences listed, about 51% were seen once. V and J are TRBV12-3 or TRBV12-4 and TRBJ1-5, with D tentatively TRBD1 (6 bases). The clonotype originates from a woman aged 60-75 years in good health. Sample: blood. DNA for the CDR3: TGTGCCAGCAGTTTAGTCTCGGGACAACAGCCCCAGCATTTT. Protein product: CASSLVSGQQPQHF.